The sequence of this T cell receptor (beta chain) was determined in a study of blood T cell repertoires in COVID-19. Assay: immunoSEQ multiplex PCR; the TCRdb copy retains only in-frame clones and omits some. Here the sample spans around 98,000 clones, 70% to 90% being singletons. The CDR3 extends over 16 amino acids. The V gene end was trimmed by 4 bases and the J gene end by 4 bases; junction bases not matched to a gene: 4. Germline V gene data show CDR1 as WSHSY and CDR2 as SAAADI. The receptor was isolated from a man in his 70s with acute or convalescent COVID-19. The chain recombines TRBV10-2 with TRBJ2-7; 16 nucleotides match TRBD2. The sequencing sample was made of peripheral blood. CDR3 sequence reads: CASSAGTSGGAYEQYF. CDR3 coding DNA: TGCGCCAGCAGTGCCGGGACTAGCGGGGGGGCTTACGAGCAGTACTTC.